The 25 T cell receptor beta chains presented below share a single source sample, sequenced in a study of identical twins (dated by TCRdb to 2015 to 2016). Receptors were amplified or captured by 5' RACE. Sequencing was carried out with an Illumina HiSeq 2000. The public reads were reprocessed in TCRdb via fastp at Q25 and MiXCR, keeping in-frame beta chains. CDR3 protein duplicates are merged, each entry listing the most common genes and DNA. The sample profile shows 200,000 to 300,000 distinct CDR3 sequences; under 12% of them were found once. The ten largest clones capture over 8% of the sample. Source material: memory T cells sorted from blood. The cell subset or site label here, explained by the study, means: CD45RO+ enriched T cells. The source is a man aged 45-65 years in good health.

The sample holds many counts of this clonotype. This rearrangement joins TRBV7-6 to TRBJ2-7; no clear D gene. CDR3 length equals 13 residues. The V gene's germline CDR1 is SGHVS and CDR2 FNYEAQ. Trimming removed 5 bases from V and 3 bases from J, with 11 bases in between. The CDR3: CASSNELLYEQYF. DNA of the CDR3: TGTGCCAGCAGCAACGAGCTTCTCTACGAGCAGTACTTC.

This clonotype occurred many times. The V gene is TRBV5-6, the J gene TRBJ1-4; D unresolved. The V gene's germline CDR1 is SGHDT and CDR2 YYEEEE. V lost 4 bases and J lost 2, with 9 bases in between. This CDR3 has 14 amino acids. In DNA, the CDR3 is TGTGCCAGCAGCCCAACGGGTACTAATGAAAAACTGTTTTTT. Protein sequence: CASSPTGTNEKLFF.

V usage is TRBV10-3 and J usage is TRBJ2-3; D remains ambiguous. The CDR3 sequence is 12 residues long. Germline lookup yields CDR1 ENHRY and CDR2 SYGVKD. Trimming stripped 8 bases from V and 6 bases from J, with 12 bases between. Here the CDR3 DNA reads TGTGCCATCTCCGTCGGGCTGGATACGCAGTATTTT. Protein sequence: CAISVGLDTQYF.

In its sample, this clonotype was seen a few times. This rearrangement joins TRBV2 to TRBJ2-3; 12 nucleotides match TRBD1. This CDR3 is built from 15 residues. Losses at the gene ends were 8 bases for V and 7 bases for J; bases not matched to a gene: 10. CDR1 and CDR2 (germline): SNHLY, FYNNEI. The CDR3 is CASGGGTGGWNTQYF. The CDR3 coding sequence is TGTGCCAGCGGGGGGGGGACAGGGGGCTGGAATACGCAGTATTTT.

This clonotype has a count of ten or more. This sequence joins TRBV7-9 and TRBJ1-2; D is unresolved. Trimming cost V 2 bases and J 4 bases, with 8 bases left between them. CDR1 is SEHNR, CDR2 FQNEAQ, per germline (reference sequence). The CDR3 spans 13 residues. CDR3 loop: CASSLQSSYGYTF. CDR3 DNA sequence: TGTGCCAGCAGCTTACAGAGCTCCTATGGCTACACCTTC.

The chain links TRBV12-3 or TRBV12-4 to TRBJ1-2, with D unclear. Trimming took 5 bases from V and 1 from J, leaving 8 bases between them. This CDR3 comprises 13 residues. The CDR3 DNA reads TGTGCCAGCAGTCGGACCCTTAACTATGGCTACACCTTC. Its translation is CASSRTLNYGYTF.

The genes are TRBV6-1 and TRBJ2-1, with D perhaps assigned TRBD1 or TRBD2 (5 bases each). The CDR3 totals 14 residues. Germline lookup yields CDR1 MNHNS and CDR2 SASEGT. The germline V and J ends were trimmed by 4 bases and 8 bases, with 15 bases remaining between them. DNA for the CDR3: TGTGCCAGCAGTGTTAGCAGGTTGGGGGATGAGCAGTTCTTC. Translating gives CASSVSRLGDEQFF.

This clonotype showed up many times. The V and J genes are TRBV10-3 and TRBJ1-1; possibly TRBD1 for D (6 bases). CDR3 length equals 14 residues. Trimming took 6 bases from V and 2 from J, leaving 13 bases between them. Germline CDR1 reads ENHRY; CDR2 reads SYGVKD. The CDR3 spells CAIRATGDNTEAFF. Here the CDR3 DNA reads TGTGCCATCAGGGCGACAGGAGACAACACTGAAGCTTTCTTT.

This clonotype was seen a few times. This sequence joins TRBV11-2 and TRBJ1-4; TRBD1 matches 10 bases. Germline V gives CDR1 SGHAT, CDR2 FQNNGV. Trimming took 3 bases from V and 3 from J; bases not matched to a gene: 7. The CDR3 consists of 17 residues. DNA of the CDR3: TGTGCCAGCAGCTTTGGGGACAGGGGTTGGGCTAATGAAAAACTGTTTTTT. Protein product: CASSFGDRGWANEKLFF.

The rearrangement joins TRBV27 to TRBJ1-6; D might be TRBD1 (6 bases). The CDR3 contains 17 residues. Germline values: CDR1 MNHEY, CDR2 SMNVEV (reference sequence). V was clipped by 6 bases and J by 0 bases, with 15 bases between them. CDR3 coding DNA: TGTGCCAGCAGGCCGCAAACAGGGAGCTCCTATAATTCACCCCTCCACTTT. The encoded protein is CASRPQTGSSYNSPLHF.

This clonotype appeared many times. The chain couples TRBV6-2 or TRBV6-3 to TRBJ2-7, with D tentatively TRBD2 (5 bases). Germline V gene data show CDR1 as MNHEY and CDR2 as SVGEGT. This CDR3 region has 14 residues. V gave up 5 bases and J gave up 2 bases, with 13 bases separating them. CDR3 nucleotides: TGTGCCAGCAGTGCAATGACTAACGCCTACGAGCAGTACTTC. This encodes CASSAMTNAYEQYF.

This chain joins TRBV14 and TRBJ2-5; 10 positions agree with TRBD2. J lost 4 bases, V lost 0 bases, and 5 bases had no gene match. This CDR3 region has 16 residues. Germline V CDR1 and CDR2: SGHDN, FVKESK. CDR3 protein: CASSQDLAGVGETQYF. As DNA, the CDR3 is TGTGCCAGCAGCCAAGACCTAGCGGGGGTAGGAGAGACCCAGTACTTC.

The genes are TRBV29-1 and TRBJ2-7; 12 nucleotides agree with TRBD2. This CDR3 contains 13 residues. The J segment lost 6 bases and the V segment lost 4 bases, leaving 4 bases of the junction unmatched. Germline V gene data show CDR1 as SQVTM and CDR2 as ANQGSEA. The CDR3 sequence: CSVGLAGGGEQYF. CDR3 nucleotide sequence: TGCAGCGTTGGGCTAGCGGGAGGGGGCGAGCAGTACTTC.

This clonotype has a handful of counts. V and J are TRBV4-2 and TRBJ2-1; D perhaps matches TRBD2 (6 bases). This CDR3 has 16 residues. Germline loops: CDR1 LGHNA, CDR2 YNFKEQ. Trimming shortened V by 1 base and J by 0 bases, and 10 bases separated the two germline ends. Here the CDR3 DNA reads TGTGCCAGCAGCCAAGTCTCTAGCGTCTCCTACAATGAGCAGTTCTTC. It codes for CASSQVSSVSYNEQFF.

This clonotype showed up many times. The rearrangement uses TRBV28 and TRBJ2-1, with 13 bases lining up with TRBD2. The length of the CDR3 is 15 residues. J lost 10 bases, V lost 4 bases, and 7 bases had no gene match. The germline V gene encodes CDR1 MDHEN and CDR2 SYDVKM. CDR3 sequence (DNA): TGTGCCAGCAGTTCAGGACTAGCGGGAGTACAAGAGCAGTTCTTC. This sequence encodes CASSSGLAGVQEQFF.

The sample holds many counts of this clonotype. V gene TRBV28 combines with J gene TRBJ2-7, with 7 bases fitting TRBD2. The germline V gene has CDR1 MDHEN and CDR2 SYDVKM. CDR3 length: 14 residues. The J segment lost 3 bases and the V segment lost 7 bases, leaving 9 bases of the junction unmatched. DNA for the CDR3: TGTGCCAGCACCCCGGGCGGGGGATACTACGAGCAGTACTTC. Translated, it gives CASTPGGGYYEQYF.

V is TRBV9 and J is TRBJ2-3, with D possibly matching TRBD2 (5 bases). Germline CDR1 SGDLS, CDR2 YYNGEE. The CDR3 is made up of 14 amino acids. Between the trimmed V and J ends, which lost 2 bases and 4 bases, there was a span of 11 bases. CDR3: CASSVTRRPDTQYF. The CDR3 DNA follows: TGTGCCAGCAGCGTCACTAGACGCCCAGATACGCAGTATTTT.

The sample holds many counts of this clonotype. V and J are TRBV4-2 and TRBJ2-1; no definite D call. The V and J ends lost 0 bases and 3 bases respectively, with 3 bases between them. This CDR3 region has 13 residues. Per germline, CDR1 LGHNA and CDR2 YNFKEQ. CDR3 amino acids: CASSQEDYNEQFF. In DNA, the CDR3 is TGTGCCAGCAGCCAAGAGGACTACAATGAGCAGTTCTTC.

This clonotype was detected only a few times. This chain connects TRBV28 to TRBJ1-1, with a possible D match to TRBD1 (5 bases). The CDR3 loop spans 14 amino acids. Germline V gene lookup returns CDR1 MDHEN and CDR2 SYDVKM. V dropped 2 bases and J dropped 3 bases, with 10 bases sitting between them. This chain's CDR3 is CASSLRTPYTEAFF. The CDR3 DNA reads TGTGCCAGCAGTTTAAGGACACCCTACACTGAAGCTTTCTTT.

The chain has TRBV29-1 and TRBJ1-3; TRBD1 aligns across 8 bases. In germline, CDR1 is SQVTM, CDR2 ANQGSEA. The junction had 8 bases not matched to a gene; V was cut back by 6 bases and J by 4 bases. The CDR3 is 14 residues long. In nucleotides, the CDR3 is TGCAGCGTCCTCTTTGGGACAGGCGGAAACACCATATATTTT. Protein product: CSVLFGTGGNTIYF.

A note on this clonotype: Its ends do not fully match the called genes, so a read error is possible. The V and J genes are TRBV7-2 and TRBJ2-7; D is possibly TRBD2 (6 bases). CDR1 and CDR2 from the germline V gene are SGHTA and FQGNSA. The CDR3 has 13 residues. DNA of the CDR3: TGTGCCAGCAGCTTGGACTACTCCTACGGGCAGTACTTC. This codes for CASSLDYSYGQYF.

In this sample, this clonotype turned up many times. In nucleotides, the CDR3 is TGCAGTGCCCAAGCGGACGGTAATGAAAAACTGTTTTTT. This encodes CSAQADGNEKLFF. The gene calls are TRBV20-1 and TRBJ1-4; D remains unclear. V lost 6 bases and J 4 bases, leaving 12 bases between the germline ends. The CDR3 is 13 residues long. In germline, CDR1 is DFQATT, CDR2 SNEGSKA (reference sequence).

This clonotype was observed a few times. The J gene is TRBJ2-1, the V gene TRBV12-3 or TRBV12-4; unclear D gene. This CDR3 is 14 amino acids long. The germline V and J ends were trimmed by 2 bases and 5 bases, with 10 bases remaining between them. CDR3 loop: CASSLSLGNNEQFF. The CDR3 DNA follows: TGTGCCAGCAGTTTAAGTCTTGGAAACAATGAGCAGTTCTTC.

The chain carries TRBV23-1 and TRBJ2-3; TRBD2 matches 12 bases. TRBV23-1 is noted as an ORF with a role that remains uncertain. The CDR3 is made up of 14 amino acids. Trimming at V came to 6 bases and at J to 8 bases, leaving 6 bases not matched to a gene. CDR3 region: CASSPTSGGGTQYF. As DNA, the CDR3 is TGCGCCAGCAGCCCGACTAGCGGGGGTGGTACGCAGTATTTT.

Ten or more counts support this clonotype. The chain links TRBV3-1 to TRBJ2-7; 10 positions match TRBD2. The CDR3 is 15 amino acids. The V segment lost 6 bases and the J segment 6 bases; nucleotides outside the gene matches: 11. Germline lookup yields CDR1 LGHDT and CDR2 YNNKEL (reference sequence). CDR3 sequence: CASRDHSGGAGEQYF. CDR3 DNA: TGTGCCAGCAGGGACCACAGCGGGGGGGCGGGCGAGCAGTACTTC.